This T cell receptor beta chain came from a study of T cell repertoires in cytomegalovirus infection (dated by TCRdb to the late 2010s). Concerning the study at large: Donor HLA type was relevant to the analysis, as public TCR beta signatures indicated carriage of CMV infection together with the matching HLA type. Paper-wide results and their limitations: The ex vivo response was dominated by HLA-C-restricted CMV-specific TCR beta clonotypes, which also provided the single most frequent clonotype in two of eight donors. In both this cohort and an independent cohort of more than 350 donors, the cumulative frequency of public TCR beta family members distinguished carriers of CMV infection plus the relevant HLA type.

Taken from cysteine to phenylalanine, the CDR3 has 15 residues. Only the CDR3 DNA is retained, 45 bases long and in frame from the first base. Trimming costs V 5 bases and J 2 bases, and their ends lie 15 bases apart. CDR1 and CDR2 are drawn from the germline V gene (reference sequence): SSHAT, FNYEAQ. The run used an Illumina HiSeq 1500. In-frame beta chains were kept once TCRdb had trimmed the public reads at Q25 with fastp and called clones with MiXCR. Every entry covers one CDR3 protein and lists the most common genes and DNA from its rows. In this sample the table shows some 120,000 distinct CDR3 sequences, about 9.4% of which occur a single time. The biggest ten clones account for over 25% of the sample. This clonotype has a count of ten or more. Its antigen remains undetermined. Base qualities are not at hand, and no much larger clone is one base apart.

The sequenced sample was PBMCs, sequenced either directly or after in vitro stimulation (not recorded which). The V gene is TRBV7-7 and the J gene is TRBJ1-2; the D gene identity is not certain. The clonotype was recovered from a human donor in good health (CMV status not recorded). Some clones in this sample may be carry-over from other donors' samples. The nucleotide sequence reads as follows: TGTGCCAGCAGCATTTACCGCCGAGACAACTATGGCTACACCTTC. Its product reads: CASSIYRRDNYGYTF.